The rows below give T cell receptor beta chains drawn from one sample of a study of T cells after posttransplantation cyclophosphamide. Assay: immunoSEQ multiplex PCR; the TCRdb copy retains only in-frame clones and omits some. The table lists 6,000 to 8,000 clones, 70% to 85% of them singletons. Material: PBMCs, obtained after allogeneic stem cell transplant with posttransplant cyclophosphamide. These receptors all stem from a female patient aged 50-60 years who received an allogeneic stem cell transplant from a related donor, was CMV-positive, and had no GVHD. Some T cells may be provided by the graft donor. Both conserved end residues are part of each CDR3.

CDR3,V,J
CASSITQRGTQYF,TRBV19,TRBJ2-5
CASSTTDSGRGFF,TRBV19,TRBJ2-1
CASSDRPGMGTEAFF,TRBV5-6,TRBJ1-1
CASSVETSGRGEQYF,TRBV9,TRBJ2-7
CASSLPGQGPEQYF,TRBV2,TRBJ2-7
CASSLSAGPPVEQYF,TRBV27,TRBJ2-7
CASSNRDTFTDTQYF,TRBV5-1,TRBJ2-3
CASSLVSGAYEQYF,TRBV7-8,TRBJ2-7
CAEGPNPYEQYF,TRBV10-3,TRBJ2-7
CASSLGRGQEKLFF,TRBV5-6,TRBJ1-4
CASSLAPDRGETQYF,TRBV11-2,TRBJ2-5
CAIGTGVLRATEAFF,TRBV6-1,TRBJ1-1
CASTYSDSYGYTF,TRBV10-2,TRBJ1-2
CASSQNVSGYTDTQYF,TRBV14,TRBJ2-3
CSVRTASSYEQYF,TRBV29-1,TRBJ2-7
CASSILGRLNTEAFF,TRBV19,TRBJ1-1
CASSPIKETQYF,TRBV7-9,TRBJ2-5
CASSRGQITNEKLFF,TRBV5-1,TRBJ1-4
CASSQDSDRGLFF,TRBV4-2,TRBJ2-7
CASGGSGPYNEQFF,TRBV6-5,TRBJ2-1